This T cell receptor beta chain was identified during a study of blood T cell repertoires in COVID-19. Only in-frame clones appear in the TCRdb table, and some are missing; sequencing was by immunoSEQ multiplex PCR. The data hold about 50,000 clones, with around 87% observed a single time. This clone was seen a few times. Trimming took off 1 base at V and 5 bases at J, with 14 bases between the two ends. CDR1 is LNHDA and CDR2 is SQIVND in the germline V gene (reference sequence). This CDR3 is built from 15 residues. The V gene is TRBV19, the J gene TRBJ1-1; perhaps TRBD1 as D (6 bases). The TCR sequence derives from a human donor in a cohort sampled during active COVID-19. The sequencing sample was made of peripheral blood. As DNA, the CDR3 is TGTGCCAGTAGTATAGCTCGGGAGGGGGGGACTGAAGCTTTCTTT. Protein product: CASSIAREGGTEAFF.